This T cell receptor beta chain was found in a study of regulatory T cells in long-lasting Graves disease. Study findings and constraints: Preferential use of TRBV28, TRBJ1-2 and TRBJ2-5 was seen in persistent disease.

Combining iRepertoire HTBI primers with Arm-PCR of CDR3 regions, the authors built TCR beta libraries. TCRdb used MiXCR to reprocess the multiplex PCR reads, holding one entry per CDR3 protein. This sample has some 370,000 distinct CDR3 sequences; 10% to 15% occur once, and the top ten carry 18%. This clonotype was observed many times. Its matching antigen is unknown. Losses at the gene ends were 7 bases for V and 7 bases for J; bases not matched to a gene: 9. The length of the CDR3 is 14 residues. Germline CDR1 and CDR2: ENHRY and SYGVKD. Regarding time point: newly diagnosed GD, antithyroid drugs for less than 3 months. PBMCs were the source of the RNA used for TCR sequencing. The patients were drawn from one endocrinology department in Xi'an, China. This sample also appeared in a second study, on T cells in Graves' hyperthyroidism and ophthalmopathy.

The genes are TRBV10-3 and TRBJ2-2; 7 bases align to TRBD2. The receptor was derived from a woman between 18 and 30 years old with Graves disease. Specimen: peripheral blood mononuclear cells (PBMCs), collected at new diagnosis, from a patient treated with antithyroid drugs. For the CDR3, the DNA is TGTGCCATCATTTCTCTAGCGGACCGCGGGGAGCTGTTTTTT. Translation gives CAIISLADRGELFF.